This TCR beta chain was identified in a study of T cell responses to AZD1222 COVID-19 vaccine. Broader study findings: Targets within unmutated variant regions were reportedly found for nearly half of spike-specific TCRs. Seropositivity was recorded at baseline in only 5 or 6 AZD1222 recipients. Spike-specific TCR breadth and depth grew following two AZD1222 doses. Clonal diversity may have been underestimated in mostly white British donors.

Turning to this clone: The antigen is undetermined.

The junction had 12 bases not matched to a gene; V was cut back by 6 bases and J by 14 bases. Germline-derived CDR1 and CDR2 are MNHEY and SVGAGI. This CDR3 has 12 residues. The data were produced by immunoSEQ multiplex PCR, yet TCRdb's version contains in-frame clones alone and is incomplete. The sample yields about 85,000 clones, about 91% seen once. The material sequenced was peripheral blood, taken on day 0 of MenACWY control vaccination. The V gene is TRBV6-5, the J gene TRBJ1-1; the match to TRBD1 covers 7 bases. This receptor was obtained from an adult in good health. The CDR3 DNA sequence: TGTGCCAGCAGCCCCAGGGAGACAGGGTCCTTCTTT. Its protein product is CASSPRETGSFF.